The rows below give T cell receptor beta chains drawn from one sample of a study of shared clonotypes between healthy human individuals. Assay: immunoSEQ multiplex PCR; the TCRdb copy retains only in-frame clones and omits some. Among about 2 million clones listed, about 95% were seen once. The sample was naive CD8+ T cells sorted from blood. The receptors were gathered from a man aged 18 to 29 in good health. Each CDR3 is given with its conserved first and last residue. Each record gives: D gene, J gene, V gene, clone size, CDR3 protein, CDR3 DNA. The D gene is left open where the match is weak. The size of a clone is reported for some rows only, either as once, few or many, or as a class for expanded clones.

>TRBD1|TRBJ2-7|TRBV7-9|once
CASSPPGQGYPGQYF
TGTGCCAGCAGCCCCCCAGGACAGGGTTATCCTGGGCAGTACTTC
>NA|TRBJ1-1|TRBV13|once
CASSSFDRQNTEAFF
TGTGCCAGCAGCTCGTTTGACAGGCAGAACACTGAAGCTTTCTTT
>TRBD2|TRBJ2-3|TRBV11-1|NA
CASSSDRIGLALDTQYF
TGTGCCAGCAGCTCCGACAGGATCGGACTAGCCTTAGATACGCAGTATTTT
>NA|TRBJ2-7|TRBV10-2|NA
CASSEFWGDEQYF
TGCGCCAGCAGTGAGTTCTGGGGGGACGAGCAGTACTTC
>NA|TRBJ2-1|TRBV6-4|NA
CASSEGHSSYNEQFF
TGTGCCAGCAGTGAGGGGCATAGCTCCTACAATGAGCAGTTCTTC
>TRBD2|TRBJ2-1|TRBV6-1|NA
CASRPGDGGDNEQFF
TGTGCCAGCAGGCCCGGGGATGGGGGGGACAATGAGCAGTTCTTC
>TRBD1|TRBJ1-1|TRBV29-1|once
CSVEPGRGREAFF
TGCAGCGTTGAGCCTGGCAGGGGGCGTGAAGCTTTCTTT
>TRBD2|TRBJ2-2|TRBV4-3|NA
CASSQDPGGTTGELFF
TGCGCCAGCAGCCAAGATCCGGGGGGTACCACCGGGGAGCTGTTTTTT
>TRBD2|TRBJ2-1|TRBV27|NA
CASSSGTSGDEQFF
TGTGCCAGCAGTTCCGGGACTAGCGGGGATGAGCAGTTCTTC
>TRBD2|TRBJ2-1|TRBV13|NA
CASTGLAGGTYNEQFF
TGTGCCAGCACCGGACTAGCGGGAGGGACCTACAATGAGCAGTTCTTC
>NA|TRBJ2-7|TRBV29-1|NA
CSVEKDYEQYF
TGCAGCGTTGAAAAGGACTACGAGCAGTACTTC
>TRBD1|TRBJ2-7|TRBV4-1|NA
CASSQVTGGGYEQYF
TGCGCCAGCAGCCAAGTCACAGGGGGCGGCTACGAGCAGTACTTC
>TRBD1|TRBJ2-3|TRBV7-6|NA
CASSLKTGGSTDTQYF
TGTGCCAGCAGTTTAAAGACAGGGGGTAGCACAGATACGCAGTATTTT
>NA|TRBJ2-5|TRBV4-3|NA
CASSQGVADQETQYF
TGCGCCAGCAGCCAAGGGGTAGCGGATCAAGAGACCCAGTACTTC
>NA|TRBJ2-3|TRBV28|NA
CASISSGPWGVGTDTQYF
TGTGCCAGCATTTCCTCTGGACCGTGGGGGGTCGGCACAGATACGCAGTATTTT
>NA|TRBJ2-7|TRBV7-9|NA
CASSFGGPSYEQYF
TGTGCCAGCAGCTTTGGGGGACCTTCCTACGAGCAGTACTTC
>NA|TRBJ2-5|TRBV4-3|NA
CASSQAAWTEETQYF
TGCGCCAGCAGCCAAGCGGCCTGGACAGAAGAGACCCAGTACTTC
>NA|TRBJ2-1|TRBV6-6|NA
CASSPGTPIYNEQFF
TGTGCCAGCAGCCCCGGGACACCGATCTACAATGAGCAGTTCTTC
>TRBD2|TRBJ2-3|TRBV4-1|NA
CASSQPSGRAEDTQYF
TGCGCCAGCAGCCAACCTAGCGGGAGGGCCGAAGATACGCAGTATTTT
>NA|TRBJ1-5|TRBV7-9|once
CASSLEFNTGWNQPQHF
TGTGCCAGCAGCTTAGAGTTCAACACCGGGTGGAATCAGCCCCAGCATTTT
>NA|TRBJ1-1|TRBV13|NA
CASSWTLNTEAFF
TGTGCCAGCAGCTGGACCTTGAACACTGAAGCTTTCTTT
>TRBD2|TRBJ2-1|TRBV27|NA
CASSPQRGGLLDEQFF
TGTGCCAGCAGTCCCCAGCGGGGGGGCCTTCTCGATGAGCAGTTCTTC
>NA|TRBJ1-1|TRBV5-1|NA
CASSLAVSLGVNTEAFF
TGCGCCAGCAGCTTGGCCGTATCTTTGGGGGTAAACACTGAAGCTTTCTTT
>NA|TRBJ1-3|TRBV7-6|NA
CASSLAGTSGNTIYF
TGTGCCAGCAGCTTAGCGGGAACAAGTGGAAACACCATATATTTT
>TRBD1|TRBJ1-5|TRBV5-6|NA
CASSWDRVNQPQHF
TGTGCCAGCAGCTGGGACAGAGTCAATCAGCCCCAGCATTTT
>NA|TRBJ2-5|TRBV5-6|NA
CASSFPLGGGETQYF
TGTGCCAGCAGCTTCCCATTAGGGGGAGGGGAGACCCAGTACTTC
>NA|TRBJ2-7|TRBV28|once
CASSLSLFEDPQQQYF
TGTGCCAGCAGTTTATCCCTATTTGAGGACCCCCAGCAGCAGTACTTC
>TRBD1|TRBJ2-2|TRBV6-5|NA
CASSYQTGYGTGELFF
TGTGCCAGCAGCTACCAGACAGGGTACGGCACCGGGGAGCTGTTTTTT
>TRBD1|TRBJ1-2|TRBV30|NA
CAWTGTGDGYTF
TGTGCCTGGACCGGGACAGGAGATGGCTACACCTTC
>NA|TRBJ1-1|TRBV5-1|NA
CASSLEGHTEAFF
TGCGCCAGCAGCTTGGAGGGTCACACTGAAGCTTTCTTT
>NA|TRBJ1-1|TRBV9|few
CASSEPILDTEAFF
TGTGCCAGCAGCGAACCAATCCTAGACACTGAAGCTTTCTTT
>NA|TRBJ1-1|TRBV10-3|once
CAISEEGGWESEAFF
TGTGCCATCAGTGAAGAGGGAGGTTGGGAATCTGAAGCTTTCTTT
>TRBD2|TRBJ2-1|TRBV4-3|NA
CASSQEISGSSYNEQFF
TGCGCCAGCAGCCAAGAAATTAGCGGGAGCTCCTACAATGAGCAGTTCTTC
>TRBD1|TRBJ1-6|TRBV2|NA
CASSVQGAPALHF
TGTGCCAGCAGTGTCCAGGGGGCTCCAGCCCTCCACTTT
>TRBD1|TRBJ1-1|TRBV2|once
CASSEDRGYMNTEAFF
TGTGCCAGCAGTGAAGACAGGGGATACATGAACACTGAAGCTTTCTTT
>TRBD2|TRBJ2-7|TRBV5-6|NA
CASRPRLAGWSSYEQYF
TGTGCCAGCAGACCCCGACTAGCGGGTTGGAGCTCCTACGAGCAGTACTTC
>TRBD2|TRBJ2-1|TRBV4-1|once
CASSQERLAGGNEQFF
TGCGCCAGCAGCCAAGAACGGCTAGCGGGAGGGAATGAGCAGTTCTTC
>TRBD2|TRBJ2-1|TRBV2|once
CASSDAGGDLNEQFF
TGTGCCAGCAGTGATGCGGGGGGGGACCTCAATGAGCAGTTCTTC
>TRBD2|TRBJ2-1|TRBV6-5|once
CASSSSGLGSYNEQFF
TGTGCCAGCAGTTCCTCGGGACTAGGTTCCTACAATGAGCAGTTCTTC
>NA|TRBJ2-7|TRBV6-1|NA
CASSPGNSYEQYF
TGTGCCAGCAGCCCGGGGAACTCCTACGAGCAGTACTTC
>TRBD1|TRBJ1-4|TRBV28|NA
CASSSFDRATQGATNEKLFF
TGTGCCAGCAGCTCCTTCGACAGGGCGACACAAGGGGCAACTAATGAAAAACTGTTTTTT
>NA|TRBJ2-7|TRBV7-2|NA
CASSQSGPAYEQYF
TGTGCCAGCAGCCAGAGCGGGCCCGCCTACGAGCAGTACTTC
>TRBD1|TRBJ1-1|TRBV27|once
CASRVGTGTLNTEAFF
TGTGCCAGCAGGGTAGGGACAGGGACCTTGAACACTGAAGCTTTCTTT
>NA|TRBJ1-4|TRBV9|NA
CASSVDGGRQGTNEKLFF
TGTGCCAGCAGCGTAGATGGGGGGAGGCAGGGAACTAATGAAAAACTGTTTTTT
>NA|TRBJ2-7|TRBV5-1|NA
CASSLGGYEQYF
TGCGCCAGCAGCTTAGGAGGTTACGAGCAGTACTTC
>NA|TRBJ2-1|TRBV7-9|once
CASSLGSEQFF
TGTGCCAGCAGCTTAGGTAGTGAGCAGTTCTTC
>TRBD1|TRBJ1-4|TRBV13|NA
CASSSARQGAGKLFF
TGTGCCAGCAGCTCAGCGAGACAGGGGGCGGGAAAACTGTTTTTT
>NA|TRBJ2-7|TRBV7-4|NA
CASSLGTPYEQYF
TGTGCCAGCAGCTTAGGCACCCCCTACGAGCAGTACTTC
>NA|TRBJ2-1|TRBV11-2|NA
CASTLGLLTYNEQFF
TGTGCCAGCACTCTAGGACTTCTAACCTACAATGAGCAGTTCTTC
>NA|TRBJ2-5|TRBV7-9|once
CASSSPGLGETQYF
TGTGCCAGCAGCTCCCCCGGGCTTGGGGAGACCCAGTACTTC
>NA|TRBJ1-5|TRBV23-1|NA
CASSQSQGNSNQPQHF
TGCGCCAGCAGTCAATCACAGGGAAATAGCAATCAGCCCCAGCATTTT
>NA|TRBJ1-1|TRBV4-1|once
CASSQNPDGSTEAFF
TGCGCCAGCAGCCAGAACCCGGACGGGTCGACTGAAGCTTTCTTT
>TRBD2|TRBJ2-1|TRBV7-9|NA
CASSLTGGLNEQFF
TGTGCCAGCAGCTTAACGGGGGGGCTCAATGAGCAGTTCTTC
>NA|TRBJ2-5|TRBV11-3|NA
CASSLRLDETQYF
TGTGCCAGCAGCCTCCGCCTAGATGAGACCCAGTACTTC
>NA|TRBJ1-4|TRBV7-9|NA
CASSPDLGNEKLFF
TGTGCCAGCAGCCCGGATTTAGGGAATGAAAAACTGTTTTTT
>NA|TRBJ1-2|TRBV28|NA
CASSLRGRNYGYTF
TGTGCCAGCAGTTTGCGGGGGAGAAACTATGGCTACACCTTC
>NA|TRBJ1-1|TRBV9|NA
CASRDGYTEAFF
TGTGCCAGCAGAGACGGATACACTGAAGCTTTCTTT
>TRBD2|TRBJ2-3|TRBV5-6|NA
CASSFGPSGGHDTQYF
TGTGCCAGCAGTTTTGGGCCTAGCGGGGGGCACGATACGCAGTATTTT
>NA|TRBJ1-1|TRBV4-1|few
CASSHPGLEAFF
TGCGCCAGCAGCCACCCTGGACTCGAAGCTTTCTTT